This T cell receptor (beta chain) was obtained from a study of T-cell reconstitution after alpha-beta-depleted transplantation in children. Unique molecular identifiers were used to barcode this TCRbeta library. TCRdb reprocessed the PCR reads via MiXCR and lists one record per CDR3 protein. The sample records about 580,000 distinct CDR3 sequences, 27% being singletons. This CDR3 region has 18 residues. Of note for this clonotype: One end of the junction varies from germline; a read error may be responsible.

The V gene is TRBV12-3 or TRBV12-4, the J gene TRBJ2-1, with D perhaps given as TRBD1 or TRBD2 (5 bases each). The starting material was PBMCs, obtained before TCRalphabeta/CD19-depleted stem cell transplant. This receptor was taken from a boy under two years old with Wiskott-Aldrich syndrome, due to receive a stem cell transplant. The CDR3, as DNA: TGTGCCAGCTGTTTAGCGCTTGGGGGATCTAGCTCCTACAATGAGCAGTTCTTC. Its translation: CASCLALGGSSSYNEQFF.